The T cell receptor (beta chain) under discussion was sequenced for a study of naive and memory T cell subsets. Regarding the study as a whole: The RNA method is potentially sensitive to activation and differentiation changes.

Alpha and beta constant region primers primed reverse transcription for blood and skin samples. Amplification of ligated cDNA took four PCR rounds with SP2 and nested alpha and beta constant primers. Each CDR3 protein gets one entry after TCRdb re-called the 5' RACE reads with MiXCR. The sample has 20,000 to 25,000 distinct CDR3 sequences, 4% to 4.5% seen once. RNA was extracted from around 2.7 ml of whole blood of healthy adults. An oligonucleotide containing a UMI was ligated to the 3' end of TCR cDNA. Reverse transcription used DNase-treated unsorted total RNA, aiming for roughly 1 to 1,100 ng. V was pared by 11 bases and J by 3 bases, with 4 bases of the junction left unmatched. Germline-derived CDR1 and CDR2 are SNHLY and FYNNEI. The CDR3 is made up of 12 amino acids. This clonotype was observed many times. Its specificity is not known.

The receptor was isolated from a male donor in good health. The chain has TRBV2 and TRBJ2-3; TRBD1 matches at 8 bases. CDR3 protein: CAVQGATDTQYF. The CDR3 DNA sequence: TGTGCCGTTCAGGGGGCGACAGATACGCAGTATTTT.